This entry describes one TCR beta chain. The target antigen is unknown. The CDR3 runs to 15 residues. The germline V gene encodes CDR1 ENHRY and CDR2 SYGVKD. V was pared by 10 bases and J by 0 bases, with 6 bases of the junction left unmatched. The sample originates from a study of cytomegalovirus exposure and HLA in healthy donors. Study-wide context: The approximately 120 validation repertoires used the same platform as the 650 to 750 first-cohort repertoires, a later analysis reported. Study-wide results and limits: The classifier, whose performance was assessed in both the original and validation cohorts, reportedly diagnosed cytomegalovirus status with high specificity and sensitivity.

Clones were sequenced by immunoSEQ multiplex PCR, and TCRdb holds only the in-frame ones, with some missing. The profile shows fewer than 200,000 clones, 80% to 90% of them singletons. Sequencing used PBMCs. The source of this sequence is a young woman in good health and CMV-seronegative. The chain recombines TRBV10-3 with TRBJ2-5; TRBD2 agrees at 12 bases. The CDR3 reads CATSSGGEDQETQYF. CDR3 sequence (DNA): TGTGCCACCTCTAGCGGGGGGGAAGACCAAGAGACCCAGTACTTC.